The rows below give T cell receptor beta chains drawn from one sample of a study of cytomegalovirus exposure and HLA in healthy donors. The assay was immunoSEQ multiplex PCR, and TCRdb's table has in-frame clones only and misses some. This repertoire includes about 140,000 clones. The sequencing sample was made of PBMCs. All receptors derive from a young woman in good health and CMV-seronegative. The CDR3 runs from the conserved cysteine through the conserved F or W. Each record gives: D gene, J gene, V gene, CDR3 protein, CDR3 DNA. The D gene is left open where the match is weak.

>NA|TRBJ2-1|TRBV19
CASSLGGSYNEQFF
TGTGCCAGTAGTTTGGGGGGCTCCTACAATGAGCAGTTCTTC
>NA|TRBJ1-5|TRBV18
CASSPEGGADQPQHF
TGTGCCAGCTCACCAGAGGGGGGGGCGGATCAGCCCCAGCATTTT
>NA|TRBJ2-7|TRBV14
CASSQTGGAGEQYF
TGTGCCAGCAGCCAAACCGGGGGAGCAGGCGAGCAGTACTTC
>NA|TRBJ2-5|TRBV29-1
CSARQGMETQYF
TGCAGCGCGCGTCAGGGGATGGAGACCCAGTACTTC
>TRBD2|TRBJ2-1|TRBV9
CASSGEGPGEQFF
TGTGCCAGCAGCGGGGAGGGTCCCGGTGAGCAGTTCTTC
>TRBD1|TRBJ1-6|TRBV19
CASATGGTVHSPLHF
TGTGCCAGTGCGACCGGCGGGACAGTTCATTCACCCCTCCACTTT
>TRBD2|TRBJ2-1|TRBV14
CASSRKRLAGGPGNEQFF
TGTGCCAGCAGCCGTAAGCGACTAGCGGGAGGGCCGGGGAATGAGCAGTTCTTC
>NA|TRBJ2-3|TRBV27
CASNPGTGASTDTQYF
TGTGCCAGCAACCCTGGTACAGGAGCTAGCACAGATACGCAGTATTTT
>NA|TRBJ1-6|TRBV25-1
CASSGSDSPLHF
TGTGCCAGCAGTGGGAGTGATTCACCCCTCCACTTT
>NA|TRBJ2-1|TRBV6-1
CASSDLSRGKGGNEQFF
TGTGCCAGCAGTGACCTATCCAGGGGTAAGGGTGGCAATGAGCAGTTCTTC
>TRBD1|TRBJ1-2|TRBV19
CASSGDRIANYGYTF
TGTGCCAGTAGTGGGGACAGGATAGCTAACTATGGCTACACCTTC
>TRBD1|TRBJ1-2|TRBV6-5
CASRSQGAARGYTF
TGTGCCAGCAGATCACAGGGGGCTGCGAGGGGCTACACCTTC
>TRBD1|TRBJ2-1|TRBV6-5
CASSSTGTAYNEQFF
TGTGCCAGCAGTTCTACCGGGACAGCCTACAATGAGCAGTTCTTC
>TRBD2|TRBJ2-1|TRBV18
CASSPSRASGRAHEQFF
TGTGCCAGCTCACCGAGCCGCGCTAGCGGGAGGGCCCATGAGCAGTTCTTC
>NA|TRBJ2-7|TRBV27
CASSRTSLADYYEQYF
TGTGCCAGCAGTCGTACCTCACTAGCCGACTACTACGAGCAGTACTTC
>NA|TRBJ1-4|TRBV7-8
CASSPRSGGTEKLFF
TGTGCCAGCAGCCCCCGTTCCGGGGGAACTGAAAAACTGTTTTTT
>NA|TRBJ2-3|TRBV30
CACPGTSTDTQYF
TGTGCCTGCCCTGGGACTAGCACAGATACGCAGTATTTT
>TRBD1|TRBJ1-6|TRBV2
CASMRDSNSPLHF
TGTGCCAGTATGAGGGACAGCAATTCACCCCTCCACTTT
>TRBD1|TRBJ1-5|TRBV6-1
CASSEADRGGQPQHF
TGTGCCAGCAGTGAAGCAGACAGGGGTGGACAGCCCCAGCATTTT
>NA|TRBJ2-1|TRBV18
CASSPPSYYEQFF
TGTGCCAGCTCACCACCCTCTTACTATGAGCAGTTCTTC
>NA|TRBJ2-1|TRBV4-3
CASSQDWETSSYNEQFF
TGCGCCAGCAGCCAAGATTGGGAGACAAGCTCCTACAATGAGCAGTTCTTC
>TRBD2|TRBJ2-1|TRBV9
CASSGGTSGDNEQFF
TGTGCCAGCAGCGGAGGGACTAGCGGGGACAATGAGCAGTTCTTC
>TRBD1|TRBJ2-3|TRBV5-8
CASSKGQGGLSDTQYF
TGTGCCAGCAGCAAGGGACAGGGAGGGTTGTCAGATACGCAGTATTTT
>NA|TRBJ2-7|TRBV4-1
CASSQQTSSSYEQYF
TGCGCCAGCAGCCAACAAACTTCTAGCTCCTACGAGCAGTACTTC
>NA|TRBJ1-3|TRBV30
CAWSAGYSGNTIYF
TGTGCCTGGAGTGCGGGGTATTCTGGAAACACCATATATTTT
>NA|TRBJ1-6|TRBV7-2
CASSLDGYNSPLHF
TGTGCCAGCAGCTTAGACGGGTATAATTCACCCCTCCACTTT
>TRBD2|TRBJ2-7|TRBV5-1
CASSLVTSGSSYEQYF
TGCGCCAGCAGCTTGGTAACTAGCGGGAGCTCCTACGAGCAGTACTTC
>TRBD2|TRBJ2-1|TRBV9
CASSGTSGRNEQFF
TGTGCCAGCAGTGGGACTAGCGGGAGAAATGAGCAGTTCTTC
>TRBD2|TRBJ2-1|TRBV7-2
CASSLTVGGPFYEQFF
TGTGCCAGCAGCTTAACGGTGGGAGGGCCTTTTTATGAGCAGTTCTTC
>NA|TRBJ1-1|TRBV7-2
CASSLARGWNTEAFF
TGTGCCAGCAGCTTAGCGAGGGGGTGGAACACTGAAGCTTTCTTT
>TRBD2|TRBJ2-2|TRBV6-1
CASSRNGRGGELFF
TGTGCCAGCAGTAGGAACGGGAGGGGCGGGGAGCTGTTTTTT
>TRBD2|TRBJ2-3|TRBV10-1
CASSEGTSGDTQYF
TGCGCCAGCAGTGAGGGGACTAGCGGAGATACGCAGTATTTT
>NA|TRBJ1-2|TRBV25-1
CASSGLTGKANYGYTF
TGTGCCAGCAGTGGCCTGACAGGAAAAGCTAACTATGGCTACACCTTC